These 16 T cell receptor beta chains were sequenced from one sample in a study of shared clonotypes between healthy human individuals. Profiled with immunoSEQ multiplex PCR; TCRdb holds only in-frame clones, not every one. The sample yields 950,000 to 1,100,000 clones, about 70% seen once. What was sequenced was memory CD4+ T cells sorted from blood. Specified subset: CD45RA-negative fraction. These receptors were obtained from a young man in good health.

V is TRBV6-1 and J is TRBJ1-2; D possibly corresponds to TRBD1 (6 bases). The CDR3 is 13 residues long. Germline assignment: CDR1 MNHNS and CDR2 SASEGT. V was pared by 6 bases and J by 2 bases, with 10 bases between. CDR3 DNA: TGTGCCAGCAGGCCGACAGGAAACTATGGCTACACCTTC. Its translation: CASRPTGNYGYTF.

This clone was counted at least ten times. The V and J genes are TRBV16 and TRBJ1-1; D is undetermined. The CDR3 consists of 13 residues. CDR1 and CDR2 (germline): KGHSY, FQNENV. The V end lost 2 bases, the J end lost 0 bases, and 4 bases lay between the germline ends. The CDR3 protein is CASSQRMNTEAFF. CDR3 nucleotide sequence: TGTGCCAGCAGCCAAAGGATGAACACTGAAGCTTTCTTT.

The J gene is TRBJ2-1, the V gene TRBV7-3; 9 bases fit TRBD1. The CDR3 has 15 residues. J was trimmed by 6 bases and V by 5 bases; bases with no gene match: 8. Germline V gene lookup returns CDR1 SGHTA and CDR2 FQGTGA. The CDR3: CASSPGGQGVNEQFF. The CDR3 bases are TGTGCCAGCAGCCCTGGGGGACAGGGAGTCAATGAGCAGTTCTTC.

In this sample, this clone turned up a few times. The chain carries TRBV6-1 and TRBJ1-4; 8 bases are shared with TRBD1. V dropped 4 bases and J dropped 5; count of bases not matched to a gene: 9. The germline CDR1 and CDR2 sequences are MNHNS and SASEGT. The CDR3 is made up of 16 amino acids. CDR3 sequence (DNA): TGTGCCAGCAGTGGCATTATGACAGGGGCGAATGAAAAACTGTTTTTT. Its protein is CASSGIMTGANEKLFF.

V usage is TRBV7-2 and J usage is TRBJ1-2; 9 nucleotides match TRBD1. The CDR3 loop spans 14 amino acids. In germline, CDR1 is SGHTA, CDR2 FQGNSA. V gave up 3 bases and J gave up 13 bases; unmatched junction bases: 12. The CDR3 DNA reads TGTGCCAGCAGCTTCGGGAGTGGACAGGGGTCCCCCACCTTC. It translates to CASSFGSGQGSPTF.

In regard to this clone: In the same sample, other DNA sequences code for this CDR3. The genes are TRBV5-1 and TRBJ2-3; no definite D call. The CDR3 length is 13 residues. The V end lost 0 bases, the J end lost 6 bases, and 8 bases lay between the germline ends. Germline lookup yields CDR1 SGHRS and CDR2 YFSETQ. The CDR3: CASSLGPADTQYF. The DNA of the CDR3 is TGCGCCAGCAGCTTGGGCCCGGCGGATACGCAGTATTTT.

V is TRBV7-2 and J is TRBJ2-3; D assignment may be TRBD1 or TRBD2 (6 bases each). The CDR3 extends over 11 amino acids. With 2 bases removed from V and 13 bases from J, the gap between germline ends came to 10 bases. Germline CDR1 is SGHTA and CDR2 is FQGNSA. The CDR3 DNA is TGTGCCAGCAGCTTAACGCGGGACAAGTATTTT. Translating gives CASSLTRDKYF.

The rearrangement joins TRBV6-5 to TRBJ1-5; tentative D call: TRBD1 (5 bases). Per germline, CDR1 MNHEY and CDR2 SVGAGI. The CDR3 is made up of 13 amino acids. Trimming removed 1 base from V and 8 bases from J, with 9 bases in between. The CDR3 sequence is CASSYFPGEPQHF. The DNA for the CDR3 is TGTGCCAGCAGTTACTTCCCGGGGGAGCCCCAGCATTTT.

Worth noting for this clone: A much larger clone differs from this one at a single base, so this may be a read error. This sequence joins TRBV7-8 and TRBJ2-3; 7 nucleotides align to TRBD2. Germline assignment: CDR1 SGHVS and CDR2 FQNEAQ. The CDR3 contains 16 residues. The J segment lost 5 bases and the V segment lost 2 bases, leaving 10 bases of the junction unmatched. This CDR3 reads CASSLTAGYRIDTQYF. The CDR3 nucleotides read TGTGCCAGCAGCTTAACAGCGGGATATCGGATAGATACGCAGTATTTT.

The CDR3 DNA follows: TGCAGCGCCTCAGGGACCCAAGCCTACAATGAGCAGTTCTTC. It codes for CSASGTQAYNEQFF. The chain recombines TRBV29-1 with TRBJ2-1; the D gene could be TRBD1 or TRBD2 (5 bases each). V lost 7 bases and J 2 bases, leaving 15 bases between the germline ends. Per germline, CDR1 SQVTM and CDR2 ANQGSEA. The CDR3 is made up of 14 amino acids.

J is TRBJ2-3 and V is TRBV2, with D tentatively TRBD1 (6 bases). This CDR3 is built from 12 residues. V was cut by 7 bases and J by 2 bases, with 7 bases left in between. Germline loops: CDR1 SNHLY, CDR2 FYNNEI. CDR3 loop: CASTGDTDTQYF. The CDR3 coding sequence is TGTGCCAGCACAGGGGACACAGATACGCAGTATTTT.

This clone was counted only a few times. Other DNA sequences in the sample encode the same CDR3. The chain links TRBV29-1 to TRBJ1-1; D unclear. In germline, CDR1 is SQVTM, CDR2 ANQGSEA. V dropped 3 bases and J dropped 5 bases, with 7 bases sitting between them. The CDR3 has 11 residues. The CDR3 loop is CSVDGGTEAFF. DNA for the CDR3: TGCAGCGTTGACGGAGGGACTGAAGCTTTCTTT.

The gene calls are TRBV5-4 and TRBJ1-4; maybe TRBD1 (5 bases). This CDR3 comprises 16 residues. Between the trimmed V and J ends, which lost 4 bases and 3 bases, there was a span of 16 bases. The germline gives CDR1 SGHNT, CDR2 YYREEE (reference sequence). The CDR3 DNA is TGTGCCAGCAGCCCCGACAGAGGCGGCCCTAATGAAAAACTGTTTTTT. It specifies CASSPDRGGPNEKLFF.

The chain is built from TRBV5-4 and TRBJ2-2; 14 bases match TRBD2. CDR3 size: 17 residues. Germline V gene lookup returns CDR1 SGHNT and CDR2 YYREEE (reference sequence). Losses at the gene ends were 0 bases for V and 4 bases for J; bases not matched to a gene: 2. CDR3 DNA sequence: TGTGCCAGCAGCTTGGGGGGACTAGCGGGAGTCACCGGGGAGCTGTTTTTT. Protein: CASSLGGLAGVTGELFF.

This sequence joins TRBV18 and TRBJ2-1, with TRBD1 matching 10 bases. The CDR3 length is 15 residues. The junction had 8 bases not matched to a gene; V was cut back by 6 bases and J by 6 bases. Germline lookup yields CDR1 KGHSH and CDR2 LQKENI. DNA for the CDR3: TGTGCCAGCTCGCAGGACAGGGGGGAGTCCAATGAGCAGTTCTTC. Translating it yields CASSQDRGESNEQFF.

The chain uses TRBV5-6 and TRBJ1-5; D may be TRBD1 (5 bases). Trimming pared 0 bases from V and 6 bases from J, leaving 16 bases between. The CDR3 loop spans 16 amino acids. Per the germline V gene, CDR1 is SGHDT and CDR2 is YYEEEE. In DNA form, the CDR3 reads TGTGCCAGCAGCTTGGATAGGGGCCGCCGAGGTCAGCCCCAGCATTTT. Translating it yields CASSLDRGRRGQPQHF.